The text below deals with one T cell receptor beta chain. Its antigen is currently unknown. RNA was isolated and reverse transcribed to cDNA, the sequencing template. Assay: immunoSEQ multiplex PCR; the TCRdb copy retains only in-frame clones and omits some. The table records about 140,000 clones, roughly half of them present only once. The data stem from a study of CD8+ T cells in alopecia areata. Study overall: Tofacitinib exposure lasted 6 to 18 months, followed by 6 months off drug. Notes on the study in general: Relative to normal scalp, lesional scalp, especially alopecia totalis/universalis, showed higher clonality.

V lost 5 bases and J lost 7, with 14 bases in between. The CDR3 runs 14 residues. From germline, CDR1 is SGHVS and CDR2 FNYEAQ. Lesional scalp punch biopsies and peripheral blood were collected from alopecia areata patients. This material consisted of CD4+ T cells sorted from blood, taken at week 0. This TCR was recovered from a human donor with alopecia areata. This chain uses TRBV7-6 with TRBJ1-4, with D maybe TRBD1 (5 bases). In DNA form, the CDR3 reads TGTGCCAGCAGCCCGGGAGGGGTTGGTGAAAAACTGTTTTTT. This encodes CASSPGGVGEKLFF. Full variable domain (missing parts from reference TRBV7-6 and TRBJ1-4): GAGVSQSPRYKVTKRGQDVALRCDPISGHVSLYWYRQALGQGPEFLTYFNYEAQQDKSGLPNDRFSAERPEGSISTLTIQRTEQRDSAMYRCASSPGGVGEKLFFGSGTQLSVL.